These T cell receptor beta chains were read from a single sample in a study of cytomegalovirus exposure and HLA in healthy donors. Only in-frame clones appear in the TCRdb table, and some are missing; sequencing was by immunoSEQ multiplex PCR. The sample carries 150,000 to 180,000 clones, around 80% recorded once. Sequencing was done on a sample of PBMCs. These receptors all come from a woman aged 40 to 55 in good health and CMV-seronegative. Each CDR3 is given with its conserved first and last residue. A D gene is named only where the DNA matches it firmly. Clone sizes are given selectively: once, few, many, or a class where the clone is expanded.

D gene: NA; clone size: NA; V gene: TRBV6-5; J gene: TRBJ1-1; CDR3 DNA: TGTGCCAGCCATAGGGAGTACACTGAAGCTTTCTTT; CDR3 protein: CASHREYTEAFF
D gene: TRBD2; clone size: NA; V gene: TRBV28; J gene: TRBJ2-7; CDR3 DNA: TGTGCCAGCAGTTTGGCTAGCGGGGGACCGTACGAGCAGTACTTC; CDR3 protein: CASSLASGGPYEQYF
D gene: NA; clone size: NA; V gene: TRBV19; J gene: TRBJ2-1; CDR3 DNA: TGTGCCAGTAGTTCTCCCAGTTGGAATGAGCAGTTCTTC; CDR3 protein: CASSSPSWNEQFF
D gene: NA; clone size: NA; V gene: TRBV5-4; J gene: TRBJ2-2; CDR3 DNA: TGTGCCAGCAGCTCACCACAGGGAAACACCGGGGAGCTGTTTTTT; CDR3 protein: CASSSPQGNTGELFF
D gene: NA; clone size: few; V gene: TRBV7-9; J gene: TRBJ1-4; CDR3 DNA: TGTGCCAGCAGCTTAGGTGCAGGGTTTACTGAAAAACTGTTTTTT; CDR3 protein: CASSLGAGFTEKLFF
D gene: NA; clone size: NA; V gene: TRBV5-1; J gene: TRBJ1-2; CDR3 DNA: TGCGCCAGCAGGCCGGGACTTTCTACAAATGGCTACACCTTC; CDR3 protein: CASRPGLSTNGYTF
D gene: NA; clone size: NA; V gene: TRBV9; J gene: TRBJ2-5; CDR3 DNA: TGTGCCAGCAGCCCTGGGGGCCTAAACCAAGAGACCCAGTACTTC; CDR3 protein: CASSPGGLNQETQYF
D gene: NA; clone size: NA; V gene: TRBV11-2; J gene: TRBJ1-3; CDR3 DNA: TGTGCCAGCAGCTTATTCGGCAGGGGAAACACCATATATTTT; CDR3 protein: CASSLFGRGNTIYF
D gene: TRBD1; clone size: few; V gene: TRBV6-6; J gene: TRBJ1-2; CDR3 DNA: TGTGCCAGCAGACGACAGGGAGAGGGATATGGCTACACCTTC; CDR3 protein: CASRRQGEGYGYTF
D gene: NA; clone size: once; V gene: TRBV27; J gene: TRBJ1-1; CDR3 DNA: TGTGCCAGCAAGGGGTATGGGACTGAAGCTTTCTTT; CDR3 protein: CASKGYGTEAFF
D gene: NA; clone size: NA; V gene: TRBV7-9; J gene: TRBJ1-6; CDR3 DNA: TGTGCCAGCAGTGTGGGGGCTCGAGGGGGAAATAATTCACCCCTCCACTTT; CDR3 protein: CASSVGARGGNNSPLHF